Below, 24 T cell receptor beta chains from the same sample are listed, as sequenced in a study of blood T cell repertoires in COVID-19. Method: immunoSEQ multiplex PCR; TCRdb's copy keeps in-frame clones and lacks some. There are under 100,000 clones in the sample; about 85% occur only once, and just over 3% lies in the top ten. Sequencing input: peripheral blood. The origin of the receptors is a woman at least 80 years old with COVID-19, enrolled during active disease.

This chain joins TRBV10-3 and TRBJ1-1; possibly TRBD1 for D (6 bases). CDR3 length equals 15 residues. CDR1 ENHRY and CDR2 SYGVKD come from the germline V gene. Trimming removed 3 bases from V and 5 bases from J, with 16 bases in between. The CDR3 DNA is TGTGCCATCAGTGACGGAACAGGGTTCGGGACTGAAGCTTTCTTT. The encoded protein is CAISDGTGFGTEAFF.

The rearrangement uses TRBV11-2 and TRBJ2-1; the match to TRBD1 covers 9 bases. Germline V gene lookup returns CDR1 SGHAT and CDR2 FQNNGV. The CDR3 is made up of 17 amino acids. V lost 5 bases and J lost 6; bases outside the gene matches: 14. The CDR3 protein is CASSARHWDRVFNEQFF. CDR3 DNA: TGTGCCAGCAGCGCTAGACATTGGGACAGGGTTTTCAATGAGCAGTTCTTC.

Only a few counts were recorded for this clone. The CDR3 is CASSLVVQNTEAFF. CDR3 DNA sequence: TGTGCCAGCAGCTTAGTTGTACAGAACACTGAAGCTTTCTTT. V gene TRBV7-9 combines with J gene TRBJ1-1, with no clear D. CDR1 is SEHNR, CDR2 FQNEAQ, per germline (reference sequence). The V gene lost 1 base and the J gene lost 1 base, with 7 bases spanning the gap. CDR3 length: 14 residues.

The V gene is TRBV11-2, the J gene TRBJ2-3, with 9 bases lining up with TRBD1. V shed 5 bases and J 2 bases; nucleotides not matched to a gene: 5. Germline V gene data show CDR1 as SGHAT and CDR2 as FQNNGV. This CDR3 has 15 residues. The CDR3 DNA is TGTGCCAGCAGCCCCGGGACAGGGTACACAGATACGCAGTATTTT. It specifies CASSPGTGYTDTQYF.

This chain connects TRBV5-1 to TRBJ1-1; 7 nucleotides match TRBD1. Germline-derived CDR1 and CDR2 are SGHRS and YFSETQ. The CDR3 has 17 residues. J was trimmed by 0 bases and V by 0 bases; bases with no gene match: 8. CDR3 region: CASSLGWGQPLNTEAFF. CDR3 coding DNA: TGCGCCAGCAGCTTGGGGTGGGGACAGCCATTGAACACTGAAGCTTTCTTT.

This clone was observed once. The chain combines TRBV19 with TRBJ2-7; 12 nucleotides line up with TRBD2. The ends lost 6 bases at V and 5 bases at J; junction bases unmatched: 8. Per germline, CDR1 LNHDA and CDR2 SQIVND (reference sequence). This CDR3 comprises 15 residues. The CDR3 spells CASSTTSGRHDEQYF. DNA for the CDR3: TGTGCCAGTAGCACGACTAGCGGGAGACACGACGAGCAGTACTTC.

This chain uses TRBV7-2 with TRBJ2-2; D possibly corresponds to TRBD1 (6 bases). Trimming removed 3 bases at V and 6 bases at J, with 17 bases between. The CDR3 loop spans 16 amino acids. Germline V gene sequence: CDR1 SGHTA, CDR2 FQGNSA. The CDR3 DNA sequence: TGTGCCAGCAGCTTTACGGACAGCAGGAGCCCCGGGGAGCTGTTTTTT. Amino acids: CASSFTDSRSPGELFF.

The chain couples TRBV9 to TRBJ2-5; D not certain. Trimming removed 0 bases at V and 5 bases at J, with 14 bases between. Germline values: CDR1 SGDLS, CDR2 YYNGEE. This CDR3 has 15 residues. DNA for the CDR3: TGTGCCAGCAGCGTAGCCAATGGAGTTTACGAGACCCAGTACTTC. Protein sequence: CASSVANGVYETQYF. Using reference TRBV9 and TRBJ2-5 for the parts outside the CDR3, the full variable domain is DSGVTQTPKHLITATGQRVTLRCSPRSGDLSVYWYQQSLDQGLQFLIQYYNGEERAKGNILERFSAQQFPDLHSELNLSSLELGDSALYFCASSVANGVYETQYFGPGTRLLVL.

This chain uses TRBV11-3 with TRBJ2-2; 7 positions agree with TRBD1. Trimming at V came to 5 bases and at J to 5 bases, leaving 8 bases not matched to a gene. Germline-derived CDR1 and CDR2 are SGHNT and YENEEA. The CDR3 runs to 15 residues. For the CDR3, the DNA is TGTGCCAGCAGCCGGGACAGTATCGAAACCGGGGAGCTGTTTTTT. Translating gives CASSRDSIETGELFF. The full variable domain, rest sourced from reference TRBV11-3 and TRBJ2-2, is EAGVVQSPRYKIIEKKQPVAFWCNPISGHNTLYWYLQNLGQGPELLIRYENEEAVDDSQLPKDRFSAERLKGVDSTLKIQPAELGDSAVYLCASSRDSIETGELFFGEGSRLTVL.

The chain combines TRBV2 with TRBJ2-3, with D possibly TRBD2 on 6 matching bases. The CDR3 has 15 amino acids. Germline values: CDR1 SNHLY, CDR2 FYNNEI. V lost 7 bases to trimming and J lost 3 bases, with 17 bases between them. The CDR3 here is CASIGWRAVTDTQYF. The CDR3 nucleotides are TGTGCCAGCATTGGGTGGAGGGCTGTGACAGATACGCAGTATTTT.

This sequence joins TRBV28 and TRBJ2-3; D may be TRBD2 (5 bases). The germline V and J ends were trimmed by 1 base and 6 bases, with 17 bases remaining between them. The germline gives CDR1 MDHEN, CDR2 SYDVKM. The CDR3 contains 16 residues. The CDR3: CASSLYLGRVADTQYF. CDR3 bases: TGTGCCAGCAGTTTATACCTAGGGCGGGTAGCCGATACGCAGTATTTT.

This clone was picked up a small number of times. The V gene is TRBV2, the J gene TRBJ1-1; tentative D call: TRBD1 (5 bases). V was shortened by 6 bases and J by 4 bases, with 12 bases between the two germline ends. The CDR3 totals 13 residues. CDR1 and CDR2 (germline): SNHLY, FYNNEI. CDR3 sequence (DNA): TGTGCCAGCAGCATATCGGGGGTCACTGAAGCTTTCTTT. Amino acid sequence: CASSISGVTEAFF.

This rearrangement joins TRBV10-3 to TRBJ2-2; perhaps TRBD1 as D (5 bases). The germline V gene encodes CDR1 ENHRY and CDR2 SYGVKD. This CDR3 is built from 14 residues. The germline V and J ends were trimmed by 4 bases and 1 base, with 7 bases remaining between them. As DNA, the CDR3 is TGTGCCATCAGTGTCCAGGGGAACACCGGGGAGCTGTTTTTT. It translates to CAISVQGNTGELFF.

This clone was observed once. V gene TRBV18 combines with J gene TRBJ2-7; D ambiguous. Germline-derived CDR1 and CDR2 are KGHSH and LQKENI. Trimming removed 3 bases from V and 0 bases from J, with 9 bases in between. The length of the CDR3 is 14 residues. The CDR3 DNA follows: TGTGCCAGCTCACCTGAACTAAGCTCCTACGAGCAGTACTTC. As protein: CASSPELSSYEQYF.

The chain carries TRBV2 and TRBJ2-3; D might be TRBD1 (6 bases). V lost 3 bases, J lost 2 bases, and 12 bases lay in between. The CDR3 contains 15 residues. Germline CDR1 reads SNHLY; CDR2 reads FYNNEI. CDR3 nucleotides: TGTGCCAGCAGTGATATGGGGGCAGCCACAGATACGCAGTATTTT. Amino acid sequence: CASSDMGAATDTQYF.

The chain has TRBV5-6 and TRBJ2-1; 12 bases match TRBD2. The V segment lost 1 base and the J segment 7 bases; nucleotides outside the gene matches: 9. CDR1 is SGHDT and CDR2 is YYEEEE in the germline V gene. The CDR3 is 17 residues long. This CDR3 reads CASSLSKTSGSMNEQFF. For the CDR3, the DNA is TGTGCCAGCAGCTTGTCAAAGACTAGCGGGAGTATGAATGAGCAGTTCTTC.

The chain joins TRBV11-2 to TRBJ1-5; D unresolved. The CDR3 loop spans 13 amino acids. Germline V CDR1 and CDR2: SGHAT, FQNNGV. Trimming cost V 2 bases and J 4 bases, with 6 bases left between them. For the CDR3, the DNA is TGTGCCAGCAGCTTAATGCAGAATCAGCCCCAGCATTTT. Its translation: CASSLMQNQPQHF.

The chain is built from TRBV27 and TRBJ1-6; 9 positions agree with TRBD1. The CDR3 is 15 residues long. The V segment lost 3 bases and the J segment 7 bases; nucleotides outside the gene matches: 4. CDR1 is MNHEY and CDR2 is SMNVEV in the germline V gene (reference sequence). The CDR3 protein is CASSLDRGGNSPLHF. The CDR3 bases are TGTGCCAGCAGTTTGGACAGGGGAGGCAATTCACCCCTCCACTTT.

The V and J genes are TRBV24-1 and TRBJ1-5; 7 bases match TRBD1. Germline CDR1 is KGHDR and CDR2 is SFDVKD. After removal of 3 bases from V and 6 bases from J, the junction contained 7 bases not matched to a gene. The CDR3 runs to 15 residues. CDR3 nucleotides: TGTGCCACCAGTGATGGACAGGCCGTCGGTCAGCCCCAGCATTTT. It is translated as CATSDGQAVGQPQHF.

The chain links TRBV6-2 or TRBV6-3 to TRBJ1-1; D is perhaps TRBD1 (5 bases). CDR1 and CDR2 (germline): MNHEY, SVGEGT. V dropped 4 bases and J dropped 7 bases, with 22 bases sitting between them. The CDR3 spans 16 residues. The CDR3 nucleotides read TGTGCCAGCAGTTCGCCGCCCTTAGGGACGGGGGGTGAAGCTTTCTTT. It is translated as CASSSPPLGTGGEAFF.

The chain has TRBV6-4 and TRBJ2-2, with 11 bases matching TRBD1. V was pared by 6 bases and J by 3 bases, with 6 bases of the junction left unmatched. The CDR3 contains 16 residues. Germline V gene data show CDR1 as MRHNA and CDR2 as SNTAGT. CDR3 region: CASRTDRGRHTGELFF. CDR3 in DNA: TGTGCCAGCAGGACGGACAGGGGGCGACACACCGGGGAGCTGTTTTTT.

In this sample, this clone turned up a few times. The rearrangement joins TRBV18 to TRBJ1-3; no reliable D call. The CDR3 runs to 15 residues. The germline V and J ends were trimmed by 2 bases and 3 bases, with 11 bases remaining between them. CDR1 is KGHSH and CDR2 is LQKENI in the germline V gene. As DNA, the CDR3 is TGTGCCAGCTCACCAGTCGTACTTGGTGGAAACACCATATATTTT. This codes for CASSPVVLGGNTIYF.

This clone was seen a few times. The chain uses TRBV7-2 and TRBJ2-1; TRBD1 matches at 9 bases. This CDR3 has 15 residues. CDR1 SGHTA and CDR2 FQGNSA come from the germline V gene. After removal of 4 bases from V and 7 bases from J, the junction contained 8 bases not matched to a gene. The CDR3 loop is CASSWPGQGKNEQFF. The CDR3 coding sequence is TGTGCCAGCAGCTGGCCGGGACAGGGAAAAAATGAGCAGTTCTTC.

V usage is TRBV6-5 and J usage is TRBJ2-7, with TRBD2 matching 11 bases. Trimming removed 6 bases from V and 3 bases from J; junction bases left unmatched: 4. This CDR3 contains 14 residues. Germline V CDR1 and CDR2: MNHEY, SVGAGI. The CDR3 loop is CASRGLAGGYEQYF. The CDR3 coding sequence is TGTGCCAGCAGAGGACTAGCGGGTGGCTACGAGCAGTACTTC.